This T cell receptor beta chain was recorded in a study of T cells in Graves' hyperthyroidism and ophthalmopathy (dated by TCRdb to about 2019). For the wider study: Peripheral blood samples were taken at the time of initial diagnosis, prior to any treatment. A discovery cohort of 95 to 100 patients, roughly 43 with Graves' ophthalmopathy and approximately 60 with stable Graves' hyperthyroidism, was used to find distinguishing TCR V-J signatures. Whether ophthalmopathy could be predicted prospectively was tested in an independent validation cohort made up of roughly 19 hyperthyroidism patients plus 17 patients who later progressed to ophthalmopathy. The 75 to 100 discovery patients were randomly split 7:3 into training and test sets. Thyroid tissue and blood T-cell repertoires from roughly 6 Graves' hyperthyroidism patients were also compared in the study. After sampling, hyperthyroidism patients received methimazole starting at 30 mg daily, and ophthalmopathy patients received high-dose intravenous methylprednisolone. The paper describes TCR Vbeta CDR3 sequencing of 135 peripheral blood samples, made up of some 40 ophthalmopathy patients, 70 to 75 hyperthyroidism patients and 17 progressor patients.

The TCR beta CDR3 regions were amplified from the RNA transcripts. The TCR CDR3 was subjected to a first round of RT-PCR using the HTBI primer set and the Qiagen OneStep RT-PCR kit. Libraries were constructed in a second round of multiplex PCR, after which size selection and purification were carried out. Sequencing of the libraries was done on an Illumina HiSeq2000 using paired-end 100 bp reads. As for the original processing: SOAPnuke was used to process the raw data, with reads discarded if the reads contained adapters or uncalled bases, had a mean Phred below 15, or lacked an exact constant-primer or identifier match. High-quality paired reads were merged with COPE v1.2.5, and unique nucleotide sequences were defined as clonotypes. Clonotypes were aligned to IMGT TRBV, TRBD and TRBJ reference segments using MiTCR v1.1. The analysis included only V-J combinations with a frequency above 0.0001, which together covered around 99% of the repertoires. The TCS score was defined as the ratio of F50 (clonal expansion) to E x V (chaos), calculated using BLOSUM62-based TCRdist between CDR3 peptides within each V-J. Welch's t-statistics and random forest reduced 514 V-J features to roughly 13, which were used in a naive Bayes classifier (R e1071). Using fastp at Q25 and MiXCR, TCRdb reprocessed the public reads and kept productive beta chains. When rows share a CDR3 protein, they turn into one entry using the most common DNA and genes. TCRdb, not the authors, supplied the V and J calls. The sample table holds around 390,000 distinct CDR3 sequences, of which roughly 15% were seen once. The top ten hold around 20% of the sample.

This clonotype was detected many times. Its antigen is unknown. Base qualities are missing; no much larger clone stands one base away. The germline V gene supplies CDR1 SGHTA and CDR2 FQGNSA. CDR3 length: 16 amino acids, cysteine to phenylalanine. The DNA shown is the 48-base CDR3, in frame from base 1. At the junction V is shortened by 5 bases and J by 4 bases, with 18 bases in between. Study-wide conclusions, independent of this receptor: In cross-validation, a model built on a 13 V-J signature told ophthalmopathy apart from stable hyperthyroidism with 85% to 90% sensitivity and approximately 81% specificity, and in testing the same model reached 80%/75%. No statistical method was used to fix the sample size in advance, and group allocation was not hidden from the investigators. In validation, the model predicted progression to ophthalmopathy with roughly 66% sensitivity and about 72% specificity, a median of 6.5 months before onset. Most expanded thyroid clonotypes (frequency above 0.001) were also found in blood, which suggests that blood repertoires may mirror thyroid immune responses.

Moderately to severely active disease, a Clinical Activity Score of at least 3, a NOSPECS grade of at least 4, and a duration under 3 months were present in ophthalmopathy patients. Patients with uncontrolled infections, other autoimmune diseases, pregnancy or lactation were excluded. Diagnoses were based on clinical symptoms, serum thyroxine and TRAb, thyroid ultrasound and orbital computed tomography. Ficoll-Paque density gradient centrifugation was used to isolate PBMCs from approximately 10 ml of fresh peripheral blood. Total RNA was extracted using Trizol reagent, and RNA quality was assessed on an Agilent 2100 Bioanalyzer.

The chain is encoded by TRBV7-2 joined to TRBJ2-1, with a weak D call of TRBD2 (7 bases match). The sample consisted of blood. This TCR came from a woman in her 30s with Graves' ophthalmopathy. The DNA reads TGTGCCAGCAGCCCACAACAGGGAGGGGAGTACAATGAGCAGTTCTTC. This translates into CASSPQQGGEYNEQFF. With the rest looked up from the reference TRBV7-2 and TRBJ2-1 genes rather than sequenced, the full variable domain is GAGVSQSPSNKVTEKGKDVELRCDPISGHTALYWYRQSLGQGLEFLIYFQGNSAPDKSGLPSDRFSAERTGGSVSTLTIQRTQQEDSAVYLCASSPQQGGEYNEQFFGPGTRLTVL.